This TCR beta chain was retrieved from a study of spatial heterogeneity in lung cancer. This clonotype was seen more than once but under ten times. What it binds is not known. V dropped 4 bases and J dropped 4; count of bases not matched to a gene: 7. The V gene's germline CDR1 is ENHRY and CDR2 SYGVKD. The CDR3 contains 15 residues. Time point defined: sample taken at primary tumor resection. TCR cDNA molecules each had a unique molecular identifier. TCRdb redid the calling of the 5' RACE reads with MiXCR, one entry per CDR3 protein. The repertoire holds tens of thousands of distinct CDR3 sequences, roughly 12% seen once, with 35% to 45% in the top ten. Study-wide results and limits: Blood showed ubiquitous tumor TCRs more often at resection than at routine follow-up.

V gene TRBV10-3 combines with J gene TRBJ2-7; 10 bases fit TRBD2. This sequence originates from a male donor with early-stage non-small cell lung cancer. The sequenced sample was PBMCs, obtained at surgery. CDR3: CAISGSGGASYEQYF. CDR3 sequence (DNA): TGTGCCATCAGTGGGAGCGGGGGGGCATCATACGAGCAGTACTTC.